Below, 20 T cell receptor beta chains from the same sample are listed, as sequenced in a study of CD8 T cells in ankylosing spondylitis. The study's findings and limits: Ankylosing spondylitis blood appeared to carry a characteristic TCR beta motif of roughly eight highly homologous variants.

Via MiXCR, TCRdb re-called the 5' RACE reads, giving one row per CDR3 protein. The repertoire holds around 140,000 distinct CDR3 sequences, 17% seen once, with 30% to 35% in the top ten. These TCRs' antigens remain unknown. The specimen was blood, either unsorted or a sorted T cell fraction (not recorded which). These receptors were taken from a male donor with ankylosing spondylitis.

This clonotype was seen ten or more times. The chain recombines TRBV20-1 with TRBJ2-7, with 7 bases fitting TRBD2. J lost 4 bases, V lost 4 bases, and 7 bases had no gene match. The CDR3 is made up of 13 amino acids. Germline V gene data show CDR1 as DFQATT and CDR2 as SNEGSKA (reference sequence). DNA for the CDR3: TGCAGTGCTACAGGACTAGGGATTTACGAGCAGTACTTC. It is translated as CSATGLGIYEQYF.

The CDR3 DNA follows: TGTGCCAGCAGCCAACAAACAGGGGATCCCAATGAGCAGTTCTTC. Its translation is CASSQQTGDPNEQFF. This chain links TRBV3-1 with TRBJ2-1, with 7 bases matching TRBD1. CDR1 is LGHDT, CDR2 YNNKEL, per germline (reference sequence). Trimming took 2 bases from V and 6 from J; bases not matched to a gene: 7. CDR3 length: 15 residues.

The chain has TRBV7-2 and TRBJ2-7, with D possibly matching TRBD2 (5 bases). CDR1 and CDR2 from the germline V gene are SGHTA and FQGNSA. Trimming stripped 3 bases from V and 2 bases from J, with 11 bases between. The CDR3 is 14 amino acids. CDR3 nucleotides: TGTGCCAGCAGCTTTAACGGGATAACCTACGAGCAGTACTTC. Its protein product is CASSFNGITYEQYF.

This chain links TRBV6-1 with TRBJ1-2; the D gene is possibly TRBD1 (5 bases). The V gene lost 6 bases and the J gene lost 4 bases, with 15 bases spanning the gap. The CDR3 runs to 14 residues. Germline loops: CDR1 MNHNS, CDR2 SASEGT. In DNA form, the CDR3 reads TGTGCCAGCAGGACGACAGCTCCCAGCTATGGCTACACCTTC. Its translation: CASRTTAPSYGYTF.

The genes are TRBV20-1 and TRBJ2-3; 10 bases are shared with TRBD2. Germline V gives CDR1 DFQATT, CDR2 SNEGSKA (reference sequence). There are 16 residues in the CDR3. V trimming: 6 bases; J trimming: 2 bases; junction bases outside the gene matches: 11. DNA of the CDR3: TGCAGTGCACGAGCCGGACTAGCGGAGATCACAGATACGCAGTATTTT. It is translated as CSARAGLAEITDTQYF.

This clonotype was counted only a few times. This sequence joins TRBV6-1 and TRBJ1-5; 9 bases match TRBD1. Unmatched junction bases numbered 4, after V lost 6 bases and J lost 1 base. This CDR3 spans 15 amino acids. Germline CDR1 is MNHNS and CDR2 is SASEGT. The CDR3 reads CASRAGTGSNQPQHF. The CDR3 nucleotides are TGTGCCAGCAGGGCTGGGACAGGGAGCAATCAGCCCCAGCATTTT.

This clonotype was seen many times. An end of the junction does not agree with germline; a read error may underlie this. The chain uses TRBV7-9 and TRBJ2-1, with 9 bases aligning to TRBD1. In germline, CDR1 is SEHNR, CDR2 FQNEAQ (reference sequence). The CDR3 extends over 14 amino acids. The CDR3, as DNA: TGTGCCACCGACCCGGGACAGGGCCCCAATCAGCAGTTCTTC. Protein: CATDPGQGPNQQFF.

The gene calls are TRBV7-9 and TRBJ2-3; TRBD2 agrees at 10 bases. The CDR3 sequence is 15 residues long. Germline CDR1 SEHNR, CDR2 FQNEAQ (reference sequence). Losses at the gene ends were 5 bases for V and 6 bases for J; bases not matched to a gene: 8. Here the CDR3 reads CASSPTSGAWDTQYF. The DNA of the CDR3 is TGTGCCAGCAGCCCAACTAGCGGGGCGTGGGATACGCAGTATTTT.

This clonotype appeared many times. The chain is built from TRBV2 and TRBJ2-7; 9 bases line up with TRBD2. Germline V lookup: CDR1 SNHLY, CDR2 FYNNEI. This CDR3 region has 15 residues. V gave up 4 bases and J gave up 1 base; unmatched junction bases: 5. DNA for the CDR3: TGTGCCAGCAGTGTATGGACTAGCGAGTCCTACGAGCAGTACTTC. Protein: CASSVWTSESYEQYF.

The rearrangement joins TRBV10-3 to TRBJ1-2; 7 bases are shared with TRBD1. From germline, CDR1 is ENHRY and CDR2 SYGVKD. The CDR3 sequence is 16 residues long. V lost 0 bases and J lost 8; bases outside the gene matches: 12. The CDR3 is CAISESRGRGTEGYTF. The CDR3 nucleotides are TGTGCCATCAGTGAGTCAAGAGGCAGGGGGACGGAGGGCTACACCTTC.

This clonotype was seen a few times. The chain recombines TRBV2 with TRBJ1-5, with 8 bases aligning to TRBD1. CDR3 length equals 16 residues. CDR1 and CDR2 from the germline V gene are SNHLY and FYNNEI. V lost 6 bases and J lost 4; bases outside the gene matches: 11. The CDR3 loop is CASSPLQGGSNQPQHF. The CDR3 region has the DNA TGTGCCAGCAGCCCATTACAGGGGGGTTCGAATCAGCCCCAGCATTTT.

This clonotype was seen a handful of times. The chain joins TRBV3-1 to TRBJ2-7; perhaps TRBD2 as D (5 bases). CDR1 is LGHDT, CDR2 YNNKEL, per germline (reference sequence). V was cut by 1 base and J by 2 bases, with 15 bases left in between. This CDR3 comprises 16 residues. CDR3 in amino acids: CASSQGETSDPYEQYF. The CDR3 nucleotides read TGTGCCAGCAGCCAAGGGGAGACGAGTGATCCCTACGAGCAGTACTTC.

In its sample, this clonotype was seen a few times. The rearrangement joins TRBV11-1 to TRBJ2-7; TRBD1 is a possible D gene (6 bases). CDR3 length: 17 amino acids. V lost 5 bases and J lost 0, with 20 bases in between. Germline V gene data show CDR1 as SGHAT and CDR2 as FQDESV (reference sequence). The CDR3 region has the DNA TGTGCCAGCAGCCGCCGGGACATTACCGTCAGCTCCTACGAGCAGTACTTC. The encoded protein is CASSRRDITVSSYEQYF.

The chain is built from TRBV21-1 and TRBJ1-5; the table's D call TRBD1 went unverified against the DNA. TRBV21-1 is termed a pseudogene. The CDR3 is 16 amino acids. This CDR3 is CASSKGDRPSNQPQHF. The CDR3 DNA reads as TGTGCCAGCAGCAAAGGTGACAGGCCGAGCAATCAGCCCCAGCATTTT.

A single count supports this clonotype. This chain uses TRBV24-1 with TRBJ2-6; no reliable D call. The V end lost 3 bases, the J end lost 0 bases, and 8 bases lay between the germline ends. The CDR3 is made up of 16 amino acids. CDR1 KGHDR and CDR2 SFDVKD come from the germline V gene. CDR3 in DNA: TGTGCCACCAGTGATCCAAAGGTCTCTGGGGCCAACGTCCTGACTTTC. Translating gives CATSDPKVSGANVLTF.

This clonotype was observed a few times. V and J are TRBV11-1 and TRBJ2-7; a weak D match, TRBD2 (6 bases). CDR1 is SGHAT and CDR2 is FQDESV in the germline V gene (reference sequence). The V end was cut by 6 bases, the J end by 0 bases, with 12 bases between. The CDR3 runs 14 residues. The CDR3 DNA reads TGTGCCAGCAGTTTAAGCGGGCTCTCCTACGAGCAGTACTTC. Translated: CASSLSGLSYEQYF.

This clonotype was seen a few times. The chain recombines TRBV27 with TRBJ2-2; TRBD1 agrees at 7 bases. Trimming took 3 bases from V and 0 from J; bases not matched to a gene: 1. The CDR3 runs to 15 residues. Germline V lookup: CDR1 MNHEY, CDR2 SMNVEV (reference sequence). This chain's CDR3 is CASSFTGANTGELFF. The CDR3 bases are TGTGCCAGCAGTTTTACAGGGGCGAACACCGGGGAGCTGTTTTTT.

V and J are TRBV7-9 and TRBJ2-2; maybe TRBD2 (6 bases). V was shortened by 4 bases and J by 3 bases, with 15 bases between the two germline ends. Germline V CDR1 and CDR2: SEHNR, FQNEAQ (reference sequence). The CDR3 is made up of 16 amino acids. The CDR3 loop reads CASSSLGGSYTGELFF. The CDR3 DNA sequence: TGTGCCAGCAGCTCATTGGGGGGATCATACACCGGGGAGCTGTTTTTT.

The chain uses TRBV10-3 and TRBJ2-7; 8 bases align to TRBD1. CDR3 size: 15 residues. Germline V gene sequence: CDR1 ENHRY, CDR2 SYGVKD. V dropped 3 bases and J dropped 3; count of bases not matched to a gene: 7. CDR3 protein: CAISESPTGGYEQYF. The DNA for the CDR3 is TGTGCCATCAGTGAAAGTCCCACAGGGGGCTACGAGCAGTACTTC.

This chain uses TRBV11-2 with TRBJ2-1; TRBD2 matches at 14 bases. The junction had 8 bases not matched to a gene; V was cut back by 4 bases and J by 3 bases. This CDR3 is built from 18 residues. Germline assignment: CDR1 SGHAT and CDR2 FQNNGV. CDR3: CASSYLRGLAGDYNEQFF. DNA of the CDR3: TGTGCCAGCAGCTATCTACGGGGACTAGCGGGAGACTACAATGAGCAGTTCTTC.